These T cell receptor beta chains were read from a single sample in a study of CD8 T cells in Susac syndrome. TCRdb reprocessed the immunoSEQ multiplex PCR reads via MiXCR and lists one record per CDR3 protein. Of tens of thousands of distinct CDR3 sequences in the sample, approximately 93% were seen once. The sample was CD8+ T cells from PBMCs. The receptors come from a human donor with multiple sclerosis. CDR3s include the opening cysteine and the closing phenylalanine or tryptophan. A D gene is named only where the DNA matches it firmly. Part of the rows lack a size; the others show once, few, many or a class for expanded clones.

>TRBD2|-|TRBV7-2|TRBJ2-2
TGTGCCAGCAGCGCCGGGACTAGCGGCACCGGGGAGCTGTTTTTT
CASSAGTSGTGELFF
>-|-|TRBV7-6|TRBJ2-7
TGTGCCAGCAGCCTTGGAGGGCCGGTTTCCGAGCAGTACTTC
CASSLGGPVSEQYF
>-|-|TRBV27|TRBJ2-3
TGTGCCAGCAGTCCATCAGCGGCAGGCACTAGCACAGATACGCAGTATTTT
CASSPSAAGTSTDTQYF
>-|-|TRBV20-1|TRBJ2-1
TGCAGTGCTAGAGATCAGACAATGCATGAGCAGTTCTTC
CSARDQTMHEQFF
>-|-|TRBV7-3|TRBJ2-1
TGTGCCAGCAGCTTAATCGGCGGTTGGATCAATGAGCAGTTCTTC
CASSLIGGWINEQFF
>-|-|TRBV12-3/TRBV12-4|TRBJ2-5
TGTGCCAGCAGTTTAGGACAGGGAGGGCAAGAGACCCAGTACTTC
CASSLGQGGQETQYF
>TRBD2|-|TRBV24-1|TRBJ2-1
TGTGCCACCAGTGATTTCCTTGCCCGTTGGCCTAGCGGAGCGCCCCACAATGAGCAGTTCTTC
CATSDFLARWPSGAPHNEQFF
>-|-|TRBV2|TRBJ2-7
TGTGCCAGCAGCTTGGGCCCGGGTGGCGAGCAGTACTTC
CASSLGPGGEQYF
>TRBD2|once|TRBV4-1|TRBJ2-2
TGCGCCAGCAGCCTCTCACCGGGACTAGCGGGGTCGACCGGGGAGCTGTTTTTT
CASSLSPGLAGSTGELFF
>-|-|TRBV20-1|TRBJ1-5
TGCAGTGCTATTAGAGGGATAGAGCGTAATCAGCCCCAGCATTTT
CSAIRGIERNQPQHF
>-|-|TRBV7-9|TRBJ1-5
TGTGCCAGCAGCTCCGGGACCTTCAATCAGCCCCAGCATTTT
CASSSGTFNQPQHF
>TRBD2|-|TRBV7-9|TRBJ2-1
TGTGCCAGCACCCCCGTGGGCGGGAGCCCCTCTGAGCAGTTCTTC
CASTPVGGSPSEQFF
>-|-|TRBV12-3/TRBV12-4|TRBJ2-5
TGTGCCAGCAGTTCTCCCGCCGGTGGTGATCCAGAGACCCAGTACTTC
CASSSPAGGDPETQYF
>-|-|TRBV3-1|TRBJ1-2
TGTGCCAGCAGCCGACGCGGGGGGCCCTATGGCTACACCTTC
CASSRRGGPYGYTF
>TRBD2|few|TRBV2|TRBJ2-5
TGTGCCAGCAGTGATTGGCGGGAGTCGGCGGAGACCCAGTACTTC
CASSDWRESAETQYF
>-|-|TRBV7-8|TRBJ1-2
TGTGCCAGCAGCTTAGTTGGGGGATTCTATGGCTACACCTTC
CASSLVGGFYGYTF
>TRBD2|-|TRBV24-1|TRBJ2-5
TGTGCCACCAGTGAACTAGCGGGGGCGGGAGAGACCCAGTACTTC
CATSELAGAGETQYF